The rows below give T cell receptor beta chains drawn from one sample of a study of CD8+ T cells in alopecia areata. Using immunoSEQ multiplex PCR, the repertoire was profiled, and TCRdb retains in-frame clones only, with some absent. The data contain 200,000 or so clones, 35% to 40% of them singletons. The sequencing used CD4+ T cells sorted from blood, collected at approximately week 30, from a patient treated with tofacitinib. All receptors derive from a human donor with alopecia areata. The CDR3 runs from the conserved cysteine through the conserved F or W. The D gene is left open where the match is weak. For some rows the clone size is stated as once, few or many, or as a class when expanded; others skip it.

d_call	v_call	clone_size	j_call	cdr3_nt	cdr3_aa
-	TRBV4-2	-	TRBJ1-2	TGTGCCAGCAGCCGGGAGCAGGTCGGCTACACCTTC	CASSREQVGYTF
-	TRBV5-1	few	TRBJ1-6	TGCGCCAGCAGCACACGACAGGCCTATAATTCACCCCTCCACTTT	CASSTRQAYNSPLHF
-	TRBV10-2	few	TRBJ2-2	TGCGCCAGCAGTGCCCAGGACCCGAACACCGGGGAGCTGTTTTTT	CASSAQDPNTGELFF
-	TRBV4-2	-	TRBJ2-7	TGTGCCAGCAGCCAAGATTTTCCGTACGAGCAGTACTTC	CASSQDFPYEQYF
-	TRBV5-1	few	TRBJ2-7	TGCGCCAGCAGCTTGGTCCCAGTTCAAACCGAGCAGTACTTC	CASSLVPVQTEQYF
TRBD1	TRBV7-2	-	TRBJ1-5	TGTGCCAGCAGCATACAGGGGGCGGGCAATCAGCCCCAGCATTTT	CASSIQGAGNQPQHF
-	TRBV7-9	-	TRBJ1-1	TGTGCCAGCAGCTTAGTGGGGGCGCCCACTGAAGCTTTCTTT	CASSLVGAPTEAFF
-	TRBV30	-	TRBJ2-3	TGTGCCTGGAGTGACCAGGCCCTTACGCAGTATTTT	CAWSDQALTQYF
TRBD2	TRBV10-2	few	TRBJ2-3	TGCGCCAGCGCAGATAGCGGGAGGGACACAGATACGCAGTATTTT	CASADSGRDTDTQYF
-	TRBV11-2	-	TRBJ2-1	TGTGCCAGCAGCCCCATCCGGGGTAGGGGTTACAATGAGCAGTTCTTC	CASSPIRGRGYNEQFF
-	TRBV7-9	few	TRBJ2-7	TGTGCCAGCAGCTTCCACGGTACCTACGAGCAGTACTTC	CASSFHGTYEQYF
-	TRBV7-9	-	TRBJ1-1	TGTGCCAGCAGCTCCACATGGAACACTGAAGCTTTCTTT	CASSSTWNTEAFF
-	TRBV6-1	few	TRBJ1-5	TGTGCCAGCAGTGAACCACAAGAACAGCCCCAGCATTTT	CASSEPQEQPQHF
-	TRBV6-1	-	TRBJ1-1	TGTGCCAGCAGTGAAGCGTGGGGGGGCACTGAAGCTTTCTTT	CASSEAWGGTEAFF
-	TRBV7-2	-	TRBJ2-7	TGTGCCAGCAGCTTAGATGTGCTTTCCTACGAGCAGTACTTC	CASSLDVLSYEQYF
-	TRBV6-5	-	TRBJ2-7	TGTGCCAGCAGTTACTCCGGGGCCGGCTCCTACGAGCAGTACTTC	CASSYSGAGSYEQYF
TRBD1	TRBV30	-	TRBJ1-6	TGTGCCTGGAGTCCGGGACAGGGAGGATCACCCCTCCACTTT	CAWSPGQGGSPLHF
-	TRBV30	-	TRBJ1-1	TGTGCCTGGAATGGTGGGACCACTGAAGCTTTCTTT	CAWNGGTTEAFF
-	TRBV5-5	few	TRBJ2-6	TGTGCCAGCAGCTTGGTGGCCTTACAGGGGACTAGAGGGGCCAACGTCCTGACTTTC	CASSLVALQGTRGANVLTF
-	TRBV27	-	TRBJ1-4	TGTGCCAGCAGTTTAAAGGGGCCTAATGAAAAACTGTTTTTT	CASSLKGPNEKLFF
-	TRBV6-5	-	TRBJ2-2	TGTGCCAGCAGTTACAACACCGGGGAGCTGTTTTTT	CASSYNTGELFF
-	TRBV7-2	-	TRBJ1-4	TGTGCCAGCAGCCCGACATGGACTAATGAAAAACTGTTTTTT	CASSPTWTNEKLFF
-	TRBV7-9	few	TRBJ1-1	TGTGCCAGCAGCTCACCGACAGGAATGAACACTGAAGCTTTCTTT	CASSSPTGMNTEAFF
TRBD2	TRBV11-2	-	TRBJ2-1	TGTGCCAGCAGCCCCCGACTAGCGGGAGGGCTCCGCTCCTACAATGAGCAGTTCTTC	CASSPRLAGGLRSYNEQFF
TRBD1	TRBV15	-	TRBJ2-4	TGTGCCACCAGCAGAGGGGGACAGGATCTTCAGTACTTC	CATSRGGQDLQYF
-	TRBV11-2	-	TRBJ2-3	TGTGCCAGCAGCTTAGATCGAGGGAGCACAGATACGCAGTATTTT	CASSLDRGSTDTQYF
-	TRBV6-5	-	TRBJ1-1	TGTGCCAGCAGTTACAGGGGGATGAACACTGAAGCTTTCTTT	CASSYRGMNTEAFF
TRBD1	TRBV7-2	few	TRBJ2-6	TGTGCCAGCAGCTTAGCCGACAGGGCTGGGGCCAACGTCCTGACTTTC	CASSLADRAGANVLTF
-	TRBV18	-	TRBJ2-7	TGTGCCAGCTCACTGGGGGCCGCGGAGCAGTACTTC	CASSLGAAEQYF
-	TRBV15	once	TRBJ2-7	TGTGCCACCAGCGGCCCAGGGGCCCTTCCCCTCTACGAGCAGTACTTC	CATSGPGALPLYEQYF
-	TRBV30	-	TRBJ2-7	TGTGCCTGGAGTGTGTCGGGGCTGTCCTACGAGCAGTACTTC	CAWSVSGLSYEQYF
-	TRBV4-1	few	TRBJ2-5	TGCGCCAGCAGCCAAGGAAGGGCAGGAACAGAGACCCAGTACTTC	CASSQGRAGTETQYF
-	TRBV29-1	-	TRBJ2-7	TGCAGCGTTGAGGACAACACCTACGAGCAGTACTTC	CSVEDNTYEQYF
-	TRBV11-2	few	TRBJ1-3	TGTGCCAGCAGCGCGACCGAGGGGTTCGGAAACACCATATATTTT	CASSATEGFGNTIYF
TRBD1	TRBV23-1	few	TRBJ1-2	TGCGCCAGCAGTCATAAGAGGGGACAGGGAATAAGTGGCTACACCTTC	CASSHKRGQGISGYTF
TRBD2	TRBV27	-	TRBJ2-5	TGTGCCAGCAGTTACGCGGGAGGGCAAGAGACCCAGTACTTC	CASSYAGGQETQYF
-	TRBV5-1	-	TRBJ2-7	TGCGCCAGCAGTCTCGGCGGCACAGCGGACGAGCAGTACTTC	CASSLGGTADEQYF
TRBD1	TRBV4-1	-	TRBJ2-6	TGCGCCAGCAGCCAGGCCTGGGACAGGGTGGTTGCGGGGGCCAACGTCCTGACTTTC	CASSQAWDRVVAGANVLTF
-	TRBV13	-	TRBJ1-2	TGTGCCAGCAGCGGTTACGACGATGGCTACACCTTC	CASSGYDDGYTF
-	TRBV30	-	TRBJ2-7	TGTGCCTGGAGTTCTCCACGCCAGGGCCTAACCTACGAGCAGTACTTC	CAWSSPRQGLTYEQYF
TRBD1	TRBV2	-	TRBJ1-2	TGTGCCAGCAGTGCAGGGGGCGTGGGCTACACCTTC	CASSAGGVGYTF
-	TRBV30	-	TRBJ1-2	TGTGCCTGGAGTAACCGACAGAGTGGCTACACCTTC	CAWSNRQSGYTF
-	TRBV9	-	TRBJ2-1	TGTGCCAGCAGCGAGCAGGGTACCTCCTACAATGAGCAGTTCTTC	CASSEQGTSYNEQFF
TRBD1	TRBV13	-	TRBJ2-7	TGTGCCAGCAGCTTAGGACAGGGGGACTACGAGCAGTACTTC	CASSLGQGDYEQYF
-	TRBV2	few	TRBJ2-7	TGTGCCAGCAGTGATCCCCCGCGCGACGAGCAGTACTTC	CASSDPPRDEQYF
TRBD1	TRBV6-5	-	TRBJ2-7	TGTGCCAGCAGCCCAACCGGGACAGGATCCTACGAGCAGTACTTC	CASSPTGTGSYEQYF
-	TRBV29-1	-	TRBJ1-2	TGCAGCGTCATTAGGTCGCCTGGGGTCTATGGCTACACCTTC	CSVIRSPGVYGYTF
TRBD2	TRBV29-1	-	TRBJ2-7	TGCAGCGTTAGAGGGACTACCTACGAGCAGTACTTC	CSVRGTTYEQYF
TRBD1	TRBV16	few	TRBJ2-7	TGTGCCAGCAGCCCCTTAGGGACAGGGGGCCGTTTTCAAGCCTACGAGCAGTACTTC	CASSPLGTGGRFQAYEQYF